This T cell receptor (beta chain) was sequenced in a study of T cell changes during pregnancy in multiple sclerosis. The data were produced by immunoSEQ multiplex PCR, yet TCRdb's version contains in-frame clones alone and is incomplete. In the table there are 35,000 to 50,000 clones, around 90% of which are singletons. Germline CDR1 reads SGHNT; CDR2 reads YYREEE (reference sequence). This CDR3 comprises 16 residues. Trimming took 4 bases from V and 4 from J, leaving 21 bases between them. This clone appeared a single time. Source: CD4+ T cells from peripheral blood mononuclear cells, taken in the second trimester of pregnancy. The rearrangement uses TRBV5-4 and TRBJ2-7, with D possibly matching TRBD2 (5 bases). The source is a female donor with multiple sclerosis, enrolled in a pregnancy study. DNA of the CDR3: TGTGCCAGCAGCCCCGAGGGCTCAAGGGTTGCTTACGAGCAGTACTTC. Its translation is CASSPEGSRVAYEQYF.